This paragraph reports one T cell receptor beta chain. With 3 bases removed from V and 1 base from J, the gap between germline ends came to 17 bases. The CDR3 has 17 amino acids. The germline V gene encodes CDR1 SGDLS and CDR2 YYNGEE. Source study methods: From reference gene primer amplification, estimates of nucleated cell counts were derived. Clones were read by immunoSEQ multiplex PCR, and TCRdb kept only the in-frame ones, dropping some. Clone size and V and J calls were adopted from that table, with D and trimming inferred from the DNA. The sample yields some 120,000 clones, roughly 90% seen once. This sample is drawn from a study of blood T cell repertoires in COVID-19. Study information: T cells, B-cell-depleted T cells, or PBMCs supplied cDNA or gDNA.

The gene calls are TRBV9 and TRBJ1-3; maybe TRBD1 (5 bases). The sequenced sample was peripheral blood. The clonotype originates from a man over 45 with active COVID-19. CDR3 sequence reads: CASSAQPGFKSGNTIYF. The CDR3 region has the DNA TGTGCCAGCAGCGCTCAACCAGGGTTTAAGTCTGGAAACACCATATATTTT.